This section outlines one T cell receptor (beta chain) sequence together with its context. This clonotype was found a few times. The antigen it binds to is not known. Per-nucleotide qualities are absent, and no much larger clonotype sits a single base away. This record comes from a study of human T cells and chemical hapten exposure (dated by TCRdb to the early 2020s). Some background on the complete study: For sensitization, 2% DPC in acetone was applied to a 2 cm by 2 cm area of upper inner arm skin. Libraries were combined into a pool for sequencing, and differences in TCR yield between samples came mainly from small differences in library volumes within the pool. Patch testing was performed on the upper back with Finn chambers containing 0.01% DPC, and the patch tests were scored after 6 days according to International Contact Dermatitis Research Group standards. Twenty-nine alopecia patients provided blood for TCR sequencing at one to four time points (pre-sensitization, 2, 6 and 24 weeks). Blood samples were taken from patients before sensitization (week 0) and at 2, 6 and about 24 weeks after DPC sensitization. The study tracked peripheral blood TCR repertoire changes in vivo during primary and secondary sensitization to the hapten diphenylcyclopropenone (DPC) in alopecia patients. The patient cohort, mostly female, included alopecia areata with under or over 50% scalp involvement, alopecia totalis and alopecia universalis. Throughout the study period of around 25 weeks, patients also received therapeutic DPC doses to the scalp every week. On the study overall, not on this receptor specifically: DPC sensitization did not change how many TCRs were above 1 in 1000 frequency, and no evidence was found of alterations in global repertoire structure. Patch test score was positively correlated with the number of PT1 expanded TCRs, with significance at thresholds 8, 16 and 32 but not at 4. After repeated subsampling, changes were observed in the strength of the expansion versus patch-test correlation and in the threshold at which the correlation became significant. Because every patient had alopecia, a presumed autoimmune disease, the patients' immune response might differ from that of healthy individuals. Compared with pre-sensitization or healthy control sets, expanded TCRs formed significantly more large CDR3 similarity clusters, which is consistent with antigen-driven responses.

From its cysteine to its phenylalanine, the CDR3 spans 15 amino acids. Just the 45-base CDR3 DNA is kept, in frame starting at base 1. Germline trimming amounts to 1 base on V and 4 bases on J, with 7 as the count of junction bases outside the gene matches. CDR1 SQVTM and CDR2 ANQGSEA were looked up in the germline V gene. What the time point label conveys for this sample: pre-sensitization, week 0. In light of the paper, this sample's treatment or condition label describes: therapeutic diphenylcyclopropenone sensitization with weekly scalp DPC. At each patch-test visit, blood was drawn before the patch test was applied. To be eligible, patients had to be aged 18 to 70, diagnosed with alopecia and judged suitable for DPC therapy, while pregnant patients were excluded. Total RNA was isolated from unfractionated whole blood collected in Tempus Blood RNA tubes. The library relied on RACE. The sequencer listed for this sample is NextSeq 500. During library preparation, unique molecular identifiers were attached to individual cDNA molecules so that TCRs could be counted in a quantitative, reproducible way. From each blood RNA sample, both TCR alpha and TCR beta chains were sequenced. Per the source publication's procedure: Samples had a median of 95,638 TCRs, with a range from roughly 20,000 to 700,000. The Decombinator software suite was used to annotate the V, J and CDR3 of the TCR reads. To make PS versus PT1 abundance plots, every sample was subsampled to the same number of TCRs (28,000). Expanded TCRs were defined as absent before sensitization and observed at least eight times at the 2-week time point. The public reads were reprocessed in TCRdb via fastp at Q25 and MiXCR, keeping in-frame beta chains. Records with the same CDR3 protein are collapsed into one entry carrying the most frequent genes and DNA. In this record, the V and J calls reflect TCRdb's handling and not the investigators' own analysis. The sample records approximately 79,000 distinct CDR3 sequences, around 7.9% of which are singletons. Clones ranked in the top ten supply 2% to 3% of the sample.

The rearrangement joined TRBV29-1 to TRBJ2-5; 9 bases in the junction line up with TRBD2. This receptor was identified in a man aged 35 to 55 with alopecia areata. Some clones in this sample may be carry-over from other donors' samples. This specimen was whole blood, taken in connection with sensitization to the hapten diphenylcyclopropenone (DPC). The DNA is TGCAGCGTTGAAGGTGCGGGAGGGCCGGGAGAGACCCAGTACTTC. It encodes CSVEGAGGPGETQYF.